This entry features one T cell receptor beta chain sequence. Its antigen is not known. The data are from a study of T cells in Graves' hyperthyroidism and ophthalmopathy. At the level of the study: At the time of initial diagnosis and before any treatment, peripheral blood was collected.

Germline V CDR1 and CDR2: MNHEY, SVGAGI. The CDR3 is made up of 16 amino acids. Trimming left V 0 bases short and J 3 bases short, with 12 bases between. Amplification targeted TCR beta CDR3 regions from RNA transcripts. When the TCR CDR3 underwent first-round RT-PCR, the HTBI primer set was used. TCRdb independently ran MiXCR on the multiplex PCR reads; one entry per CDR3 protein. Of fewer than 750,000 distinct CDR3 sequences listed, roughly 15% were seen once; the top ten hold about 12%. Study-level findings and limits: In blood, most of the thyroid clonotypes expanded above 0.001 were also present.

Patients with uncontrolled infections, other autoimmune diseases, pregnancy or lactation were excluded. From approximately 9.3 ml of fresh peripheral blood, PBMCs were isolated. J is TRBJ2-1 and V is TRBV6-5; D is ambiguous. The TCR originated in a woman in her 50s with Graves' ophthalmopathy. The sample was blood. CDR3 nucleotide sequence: TGTGCCAGCAGTTACTCGTTCCGGACGTTCTACAATGAGCAGTTCTTC. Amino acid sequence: CASSYSFRTFYNEQFF.